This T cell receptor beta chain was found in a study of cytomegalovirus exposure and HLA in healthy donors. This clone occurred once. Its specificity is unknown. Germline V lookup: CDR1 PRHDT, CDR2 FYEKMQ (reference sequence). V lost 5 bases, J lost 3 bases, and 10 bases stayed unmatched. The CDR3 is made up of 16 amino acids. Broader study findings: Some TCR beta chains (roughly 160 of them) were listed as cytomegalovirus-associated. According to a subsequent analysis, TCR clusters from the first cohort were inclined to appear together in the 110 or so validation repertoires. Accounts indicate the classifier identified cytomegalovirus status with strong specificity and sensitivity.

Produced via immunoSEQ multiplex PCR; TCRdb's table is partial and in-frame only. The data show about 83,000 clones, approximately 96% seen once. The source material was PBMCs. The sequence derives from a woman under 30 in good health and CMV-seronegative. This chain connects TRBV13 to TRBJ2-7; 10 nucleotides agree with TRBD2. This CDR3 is CASSTVAGGFLYEQYF. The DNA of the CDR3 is TGTGCCAGCAGCACCGTAGCGGGAGGCTTTCTCTACGAGCAGTACTTC.